This T cell receptor beta chain was observed in a study of blood T cell repertoires in COVID-19. Study-wide context: Sites in the United States, Italy and Spain provided acute and convalescent COVID-19 samples.

Germline V gives CDR1 SGHRS, CDR2 YFSETQ. With 1 base clipped from V and 2 bases from J, the junction kept 7 bases outside the gene matches. The CDR3 length is 16 residues. Produced via immunoSEQ multiplex PCR; TCRdb's table is partial and in-frame only. The table lists a few hundred thousand clones, approximately 91% of them singletons, with roughly 8.9% in the top ten. The study recruited people aged about 18 to 95 years across approximately 23 US areas. The J gene is TRBJ2-3, the V gene TRBV5-1; the match to TRBD2 covers 7 bases. This clonotype originated in a woman aged 40 to 55 who had recovered from COVID-19. The sample taken for sequencing was PBMCs or T cells enriched from blood (not recorded which). The CDR3 sequence is CASSLSASGATDTQYF. CDR3 sequence (DNA): TGCGCCAGCAGCTTGAGTGCTAGCGGAGCCACAGATACGCAGTATTTT.